This is a list of T cell receptor beta chains from one sample in a study of T cell repertoires in cytomegalovirus infection. Using its own MiXCR run on the reads, TCRdb lists one record per CDR3 protein. Of 350,000 to 500,000 distinct CDR3 sequences listed, roughly a third are singletons. The material sequenced was PBMCs. The receptors come from a human donor in good health (CMV status not recorded). Some clones in this sample may be carry-over from other donors' samples. The CDR3 runs from the conserved cysteine through the conserved F or W. The D gene is left open where the match is weak. A clone size is listed for some rows: how often the clone was seen (once, few, many), or a class if it is expanded.

j_call | d_call | clone_size | v_call | cdr3_nt | cdr3_aa
TRBJ1-2 | NA | many | TRBV7-2 | TGTGCCAGCAACTTAGTTATCGGGACATATGGCTACACCTTC | CASNLVIGTYGYTF
TRBJ1-1 | NA | NA | TRBV5-1 | TGCGCCAGCAGCAACCCGGGAGCAAAGAACACTGAAGCTTTCTTT | CASSNPGAKNTEAFF
TRBJ1-1 | NA | NA | TRBV20-1 | TGCAGTGCTAGACCCGGGACATTGAACACTGAAGCTTTCTTT | CSARPGTLNTEAFF
TRBJ2-3 | NA | NA | TRBV7-9 | TGTGCCAGCAGCGAGACTCGTTTAACAGATAGGCAGTATTTT | CASSETRLTDRQYF
TRBJ1-1 | NA | NA | TRBV5-4 | TGTGCCAGCAGCTTGGAGGTCGGCGCCACTGAAGCTTTCTTT | CASSLEVGATEAFF
TRBJ2-7 | NA | NA | TRBV10-3 | TGTGCCATCGGGGGGGGCGGCGAGCAGTACTTC | CAIGGGGEQYF
TRBJ2-1 | TRBD1 | NA | TRBV5-1 | TGCGCCAGCAGCGAGGGGGCGGTAAGGGATGAGCAGTTCTTC | CASSEGAVRDEQFF
TRBJ1-5 | NA | few | TRBV4-1 | TGCGCCAGCAGCCAGGATCCCTCGGGGTATAGCAATCAGCCCCAGCATTTT | CASSQDPSGYSNQPQHF
TRBJ1-1 | TRBD1 | NA | TRBV10-2 | TGCGCCAGTAACGACAGGGGAAGAACTGAAGCTTTCTTT | CASNDRGRTEAFF
TRBJ2-1 | TRBD2 | many | TRBV7-2 | TGTGCCAGCAGCGGAGGAAGCGGGGGGGGCAATGAGCAGTTCTTC | CASSGGSGGGNEQFF
TRBJ2-5 | NA | few | TRBV20-1 | TGCAGTGCTAGAGATTTTGCTTCAGGGGCCCTGGAGACCCAGTACTTC | CSARDFASGALETQYF
TRBJ2-3 | NA | many | TRBV7-2 | TGTGCCAGCAGCTTACGGGCAGATACGCAGTATTTT | CASSLRADTQYF
TRBJ2-3 | NA | NA | TRBV12-3/TRBV12-4 | TGTGCCAGCAGTTTAGTCGCAGGGGAGGGGTTAACCACTAGCACAGATACGCAGTATTTT | CASSLVAGEGLTTSTDTQYF
TRBJ2-6 | TRBD1 | NA | TRBV6-2/TRBV6-3 | TGTGCCAGCAGCGACAGGGAATCTGGGGCCAACGTCCTGACTTTC | CASSDRESGANVLTF
TRBJ2-5 | NA | few | TRBV7-6 | TGTGCCAGCAGCTCCCTGGACCTAGGAGCAGAGACCCAGTACTTC | CASSSLDLGAETQYF
TRBJ1-2 | NA | NA | TRBV2 | TGTGCCAGCAGTGAGGGAGCCGCTAACTATGGCTACACCTTC | CASSEGAANYGYTF
TRBJ2-1 | TRBD1 | NA | TRBV4-1 | TGCTCCAGCAGCAACTTCGAGGGGGCCAACTACAATGAGCAGTTCTTC | CSSSNFEGANYNEQFF
TRBJ1-6 | NA | once | TRBV4-2 | TGTTCCAGCAGCCAAGAGAGGGGTGGATCACCCCTCCACTTT | CSSSQERGGSPLHF
TRBJ2-6 | TRBD2 | NA | TRBV28 | TGTGCCAGCACTAGGGCGGGGGGCTCTGGGGCCAACGTCCTGACTTTC | CASTRAGGSGANVLTF
TRBJ1-6 | TRBD1 | few | TRBV6-1 | TGTGCCAGCAGTGCCACAGGGGGCGACGGTTCACCCCTCCACTTT | CASSATGGDGSPLHF
TRBJ2-7 | NA | many | TRBV7-2 | TGTGCCAGCAGCTTACAACTCCTGGGAGGGGGCGGCCCCTACGAGCAGTACTTC | CASSLQLLGGGGPYEQYF
TRBJ1-1 | NA | NA | TRBV6-1 | TGTGCCAGCAGTATTGCCGGGGGACTGGGGAACACTGAAGCTTTCTTT | CASSIAGGLGNTEAFF
TRBJ2-7 | NA | NA | TRBV5-1 | TGCGCCAGCAAGGACAATTCCTACGAGCAGTCCTTC | CASKDNSYEQSF
TRBJ2-7 | NA | many | TRBV7-2 | TGTGCCAGCAGCTTAGAAGTCGGCGGGGCTAGCTCCTACGAGCAGTACTTC | CASSLEVGGASSYEQYF
TRBJ2-1 | TRBD2 | few | TRBV25-1 | TGTGCCAGCAGTAAACTAGCGGGGAAATCCTACAATGAGCAGTTCTTC | CASSKLAGKSYNEQFF
TRBJ1-5 | TRBD1 | NA | TRBV20-1 | TGCAGTGCTAGACCCCGGACAGGGGCGAGCAATCAGCCCCAGCATTTT | CSARPRTGASNQPQHF
TRBJ1-1 | TRBD1 | few | TRBV7-8 | TGTGCCAGCAGCTTGGACAGGGGAACGGAAGCTTTCTGG | CASSLDRGTEAFW
TRBJ2-7 | TRBD1 | NA | TRBV7-8 | TGTGCCAGCAGCCCCCGCCGGGACAGGGGTTCCTACGAGCAGTACTTC | CASSPRRDRGSYEQYF
TRBJ2-2 | NA | few | TRBV7-3 | TGTGCCAGCAGCCCCTATGAGCGGGCGAGAACCGGGGAGCTGTTTTTT | CASSPYERARTGELFF
TRBJ1-2 | TRBD1 | NA | TRBV6-5 | TGTGCCAGCTGTCCCCAGGGGGGTAACTATGGCTACACCTTC | CASCPQGGNYGYTF
TRBJ2-7 | NA | many | TRBV4-1 | TGCGCCAGCAGCCAAGATCCCCAGGCGGACGAGCAGTACTTC | CASSQDPQADEQYF
TRBJ1-2 | NA | few | TRBV20-1 | TGCAGTGCTAGAATGGTACAGGACCCCCTCGGCTACACCTTC | CSARMVQDPLGYTF
TRBJ1-2 | TRBD1 | few | TRBV28 | TGTGCCAGCAGCCTGAACAGGGGACCTCTACGGAATGGCTACACCTTC | CASSLNRGPLRNGYTF
TRBJ1-2 | NA | NA | TRBV11-3 | TGTGCCAGCAGCTCTACCCGGACGGACTATGGCTACACCTTC | CASSSTRTDYGYTF
TRBJ2-5 | NA | NA | TRBV7-9 | TGTGCCAGCAGCTCCCCGACTCCCCTTTATGAGACCCAGTACTTC | CASSSPTPLYETQYF
TRBJ2-3 | NA | few | TRBV25-1 | TGTGCCAGCAGTGAATATCGATCCGGGGAAGATACGCAGTATTTT | CASSEYRSGEDTQYF
TRBJ1-2 | NA | many | TRBV7-2 | TGTGCCATCCCCCCCATCCGGGCGATCGGCTATGGCTACACCTTC | CAIPPIRAIGYGYTF
TRBJ2-1 | NA | NA | TRBV4-2 | TGTGCCAGCAGCCAAGATGGCGGTCTCCGGGCTAGCTCCTACAATGAGCAGTTCTTC | CASSQDGGLRASSYNEQFF
TRBJ2-7 | NA | NA | TRBV6-2/TRBV6-3 | TGTGCCAGCTCAAGGACGGGGCCTCCCTACGAGCAGTACTTC | CASSRTGPPYEQYF
TRBJ2-7 | NA | NA | TRBV23-1 | TGCGCCAGCAGTCAACCTCTCCAGGGGGGAGCCTACGAGCAGTACTTC | CASSQPLQGGAYEQYF
TRBJ1-2 | NA | few | TRBV5-1 | TGCGCCAGCAGCTTGGTGGCAGGGATTGGCTACACCTTC | CASSLVAGIGYTF
TRBJ2-5 | NA | NA | TRBV2 | TGTGCCAGCAGTGGGGACTTTAAAGAGACCCAGTACTTC | CASSGDFKETQYF
TRBJ2-5 | NA | many | TRBV7-9 | TGTGCCAGCGTCCGATTGGGGTCGGAGACCCAGTACTTC | CASVRLGSETQYF
TRBJ2-7 | NA | few | TRBV7-2 | TGTGCCAGCAGCTTGATGCAGGGGAGGTCCTACGAGCAGTACTTC | CASSLMQGRSYEQYF
TRBJ2-1 | NA | few | TRBV7-8 | TGTGCCAGCAGCCCCCGGGACTACAATGAGCAGTTCTTC | CASSPRDYNEQFF
TRBJ2-7 | TRBD1 | few | TRBV29-1 | TGCAGCGTTGAGCTGACAGGGACCTACGAGCAGTACTTC | CSVELTGTYEQYF
TRBJ2-2 | NA | few | TRBV6-1 | TGTGCCAGCAGTGAAGTGGGATTCTCCGGGGAGCTGTTTTTT | CASSEVGFSGELFF
TRBJ1-5 | NA | many | TRBV12-3/TRBV12-4 | TGTGCCAGCAGTTTAGCAGGGGCCTTTAATCAGCCCCAGCATTTT | CASSLAGAFNQPQHF
TRBJ2-5 | TRBD2 | NA | TRBV2 | TGTGCCACCGGAGCGGGGGGGCCTGAGACCCAGTACTTC | CATGAGGPETQYF